What follows is one T cell receptor (beta chain) and its context. The data derive from a study of technical replicates of blood from a few donors. CDR1 is LNHDA, CDR2 SQIVND, per germline (reference sequence). The CDR3 is made up of 14 amino acids. V trimming: 4 bases; J trimming: 7 bases; junction bases outside the gene matches: 4. Here immunoSEQ multiplex PCR was the method, and the copy in TCRdb shows in-frame clones only, minus some. The repertoire has 95,000 or so clones, approximately 96% of them found once; the top ten carry around 0.35%. What was sequenced was T cells isolated from PBMCs. This TCR was sampled from a human donor in good health. The genes are TRBV19 and TRBJ2-1, with TRBD2 identical over 10 bases. CDR3 sequence (DNA): TGTGCCAGTAGTAAAGGACTAGCGGAAAATGAGCAGTTCTTC. Its translation is CASSKGLAENEQFF.